Listed below are T cell receptor beta chains from one sample, sequenced in a study of response to subunit inactivated influenza vaccine. TCRdb reanalysed the RT-PCR reads using MiXCR and keeps one entry per CDR3 protein. The profile shows more than 150,000 distinct CDR3 sequences, 9.2% of them singletons. Source: non-naive T cells sorted from PBMCs, taken on the day of vaccination. The receptors derive from a man aged 50 to 59 who received an inactivated influenza vaccine. Each CDR3 is given without its conserved first and last residue.

TRBJ2-3 TRBV12-3/TRBV12-4 ASSFTSYGTDTQY
TRBJ2-7 TRBV25-1 ASSLTLSGMAHEQY
TRBJ2-3 TRBV12-3/TRBV12-4 ASSLRQPPDTQY
TRBJ1-2 TRBV7-2 ASSPVRTGNYGYT
TRBJ2-7 TRBV20-1 SAREPGTMGEQY
TRBJ1-1 TRBV11-2 ASSPDRATEAF
TRBJ2-5 TRBV29-1 SVLVQETQY
TRBJ1-6 TRBV4-3 ASSQESQGRGALH
TRBJ2-5 TRBV5-6 ASSLWTSEETQY
TRBJ2-5 TRBV4-1 ASSRYGTDAPETQY
TRBJ2-5 TRBV7-3 ASSLGDQQTQY
TRBJ2-1 TRBV27 ASVFLPPLLPHNEQF
TRBJ1-1 TRBV18 ASSPQGVNTEAF
TRBJ1-1 TRBV29-1 STDGATNTEAF
TRBJ2-1 TRBV2 ASHWTVGYEQF
TRBJ2-3 TRBV20-1 SARVRTDTQY
TRBJ2-1 TRBV30 ASDGSERSYNEQF
TRBJ2-1 TRBV9 ASSVVGLSSYNEQF
TRBJ1-5 TRBV27 ASSANRGNQPQH
TRBJ2-5 TRBV5-1 ASSLQGFRETQY
TRBJ2-1 TRBV6-1 ASSPGTDNSYNEQF
TRBJ1-4 TRBV6-5 ASSYSWEGRKKLF
TRBJ1-4 TRBV20-1 SARDSRQATNEKLF
TRBJ1-2 TRBV27 ASRTGVRGYT
TRBJ2-5 TRBV29-1 SSRRGNGQETQY
TRBJ2-7 TRBV12-3/TRBV12-4 ASSLLEDGQREQY
TRBJ1-6 TRBV4-3 ASSQDWGSGSLSPLH
TRBJ2-1 TRBV7-9 ASSLGPDGSLFDEQF
TRBJ2-5 TRBV7-7 ASSPRVAAKQETQY
TRBJ2-2 TRBV5-1 ASSYPGHTGELF
TRBJ2-1 TRBV7-6 ASSPLPASQRGQF
TRBJ2-2 TRBV5-4 ASSSPLAGGANTGELF
TRBJ1-2 TRBV6-1 ASVVQGIYGYT
TRBJ1-2 TRBV27 ASSLGQGRQGGYT
TRBJ2-2 TRBV7-8 ASSLARLAPTGELF
TRBJ2-5 TRBV28 ASRPLGRPQETQY
TRBJ2-2 TRBV7-6 ASSPDSFRNTGELF
TRBJ2-5 TRBV20-1 SASRQPRVETQY
TRBJ2-3 TRBV5-1 ASSIGSGVTDTQY
TRBJ2-7 TRBV5-1 ASSLEWGGTYEQY
TRBJ2-3 TRBV23-1 ASSQSLQGTDTQY
TRBJ2-5 TRBV5-6 ASQPWVGETQY
TRBJ2-1 TRBV29-1 SVEDRLAGVGEQF
TRBJ1-2 TRBV5-6 ASSPPSGGGYT
TRBJ2-3 TRBV10-3 AIRKTSGGGTDTQY
TRBJ2-7 TRBV5-4 ASSSRLQRGSPEQY
TRBJ2-7 TRBV7-2 ASSLVSGVGYEQY
TRBJ1-5 TRBV4-2 ASSQEGGNQPQH
TRBJ2-1 TRBV30 AWRGTAREQF
TRBJ2-3 TRBV5-1 ASSFSRGLANTDTQY
TRBJ1-1 TRBV20-1 SASYGAAPSRDMNTEAF